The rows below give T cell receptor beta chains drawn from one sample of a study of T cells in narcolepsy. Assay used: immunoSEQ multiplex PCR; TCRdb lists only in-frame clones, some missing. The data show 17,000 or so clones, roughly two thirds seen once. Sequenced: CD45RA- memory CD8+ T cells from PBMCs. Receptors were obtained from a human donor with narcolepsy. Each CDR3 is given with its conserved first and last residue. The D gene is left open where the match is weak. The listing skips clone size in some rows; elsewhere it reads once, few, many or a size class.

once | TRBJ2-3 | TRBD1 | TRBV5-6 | TGTGCCAGCAGCCAGGGACAGAGCACAGATACGCAGTATTTT | CASSQGQSTDTQYF
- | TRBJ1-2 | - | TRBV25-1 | TGTGCCAGCAGCCCCGGACACAGCTATGGCTACACCTTC | CASSPGHSYGYTF
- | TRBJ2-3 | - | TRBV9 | TGTGCCAGCAGCGTAGTAAGCACAGATACGCAGTATTTT | CASSVVSTDTQYF
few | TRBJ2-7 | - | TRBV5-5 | TGTGCCAGCAGCTTTGGCGCTGCCAACCCCTACGAGCAGTACTTC | CASSFGAANPYEQYF
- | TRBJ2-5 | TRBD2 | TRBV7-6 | TGTGCCAGCAGCTTATATGATCTAGCGGGAGGTGCTGAGACCCAGTACTTC | CASSLYDLAGGAETQYF
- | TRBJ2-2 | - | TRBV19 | TGTGCCAGTTCCCTAAACACCGGGGAGCTGTTTTTT | CASSLNTGELFF
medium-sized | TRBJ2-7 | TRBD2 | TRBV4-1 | TGCGCCAGCAGCCAAGATAGTCTAGCGGGAGGACACTTCTACGAGCAGTACTTC | CASSQDSLAGGHFYEQYF
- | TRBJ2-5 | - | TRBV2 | TGTGCCAGCAGTGAATCTGTGGAAACATCCGTCCGCGGGGAGACCCAGTACTTC | CASSESVETSVRGETQYF
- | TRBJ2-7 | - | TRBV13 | TGTACCAGCAGCTTAGGTTCAGAGCAGTACTTC | CTSSLGSEQYF
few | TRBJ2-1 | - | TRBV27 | TGTGCCAGCAGTTTAGATCCGGGGGCAATCTACAATGAGCAGTTCTTC | CASSLDPGAIYNEQFF
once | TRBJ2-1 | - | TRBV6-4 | TGTGCCAGCAGTGACTTTGACAACAATGAGCAGTTCTTC | CASSDFDNNEQFF
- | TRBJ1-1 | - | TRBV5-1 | TGCGCCAGCAGCCCAACGGGTAGCACTGAAGCTTTCTTT | CASSPTGSTEAFF
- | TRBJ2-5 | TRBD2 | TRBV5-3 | TGTGCCAGAAGCAAAGGGACTAGCGGGAGCCGGAGGTTATTAGTTGGACTGGAGACCCAGTACTTC | CARSKGTSGSRRLLVGLETQYF
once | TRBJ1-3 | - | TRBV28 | TGTGCCAGCAGTTTAGAGCGGACACTTAACACCATATATTTT | CASSLERTLNTIYF
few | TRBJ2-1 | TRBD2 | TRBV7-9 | TGTGCCAGCAGCTTAGATAGCGGGGGTTGGAATGAGCAGTTCTTC | CASSLDSGGWNEQFF
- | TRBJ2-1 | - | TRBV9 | TGTGCCAGCAGCGTAGATGTCAGTTACAATGAGCAGTTCTTC | CASSVDVSYNEQFF
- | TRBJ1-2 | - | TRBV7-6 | TGTGCCAGCAGCTTAGACGATTCCGGGAACTATTATGGCTACACCTTC | CASSLDDSGNYYGYTF
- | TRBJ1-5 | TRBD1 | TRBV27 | TGTGCCAGCAGGAAGACAGGGTATAGCAATCAGCCCCAGCATTTT | CASRKTGYSNQPQHF
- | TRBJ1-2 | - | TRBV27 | TGTGCCAGCAGTCTTTTACAGGGCCCTCGGTGGGGCTACACCTTC | CASSLLQGPRWGYTF
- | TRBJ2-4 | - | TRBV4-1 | TGCGCCAGCAGCCAAGATTGGCCCGGAGACATTCAGTACTTC | CASSQDWPGDIQYF
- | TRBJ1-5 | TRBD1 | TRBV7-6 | TGTGCCAGCAGCTTGCGGTTGGACAGGGATAATCAGCCCCAGCATTTT | CASSLRLDRDNQPQHF
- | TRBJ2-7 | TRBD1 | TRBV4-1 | TGCGCCAGCAGCCAGGGGGACAGTCCATCCTACGAGCAGTACTTC | CASSQGDSPSYEQYF
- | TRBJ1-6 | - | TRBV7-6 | TGTGCCAGCAGCTTACGGCCGCGGTCACCCCTCCACTTT | CASSLRPRSPLHF
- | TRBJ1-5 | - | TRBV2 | TGTGCCAGCGGGCAACAGGGCCCCCTACAGCCCCAGCATTTT | CASGQQGPLQPQHF
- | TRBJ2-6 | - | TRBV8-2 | TGTGGCATTGGAAAGAAGATAACACAAAGTCGGGCCAACGTCCTGACTTTC | CGIGKKITQSRANVLTF
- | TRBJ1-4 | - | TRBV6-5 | TGTGCCAGCGGTGAAAAACTGTTTTTT | CASGEKLFF
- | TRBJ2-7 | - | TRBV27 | TGTGCCAGCAGTTCCCACCGGGGGGAGCAGTACTTC | CASSSHRGEQYF
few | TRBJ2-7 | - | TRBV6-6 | TGTGCCAGCAGTATCGGAGGGAGCGAGCAGTACTTC | CASSIGGSEQYF
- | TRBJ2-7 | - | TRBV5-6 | TGTGCCAGCAGCTTGCGGGGAGAGGACGAGCAGTACTTC | CASSLRGEDEQYF